This T cell receptor beta chain was captured in a study of T-cell reconstitution after alpha-beta-depleted transplantation in children. General study findings and limits: About two months after transplant, alpha-beta T cells reportedly came from several hundred expanded graft clones.

As concerns this clonotype: The antigen remains unidentified.

CDR1 and CDR2 (germline): ENHRY, SYGVKD. The CDR3 length is 16 residues. With 7 bases removed from V and 0 bases from J, the gap between germline ends came to 15 bases. Using unique molecular identifiers, the investigators prepared the TCRbeta library. TCRdb re-derived calls from the PCR reads in MiXCR, one entry per CDR3 protein. This sample has roughly 220,000 distinct CDR3 sequences, with roughly 8.1% found just once. The chain links TRBV10-3 to TRBJ2-2, with no clear D. The receptor comes from a male patient aged 2-15 years who had a stem cell transplant for acute myeloid leukemia, so the T cells may come from the graft donor. This specimen was PBMCs, mostly from graft donor cells, taken 360 days after TCRalphabeta/CD19-depleted stem cell transplant. Written as DNA, the CDR3 is TGTGCCATCAAGGGCGGCCAACACGCGAACACCGGGGAGCTGTTTTTT. The encoded protein is CAIKGGQHANTGELFF.